Presented here are 26 T cell receptor beta chains from one specimen sequenced in a study of CD4 and CD8 cells across lung adenocarcinoma regions. A single record per CDR3 protein comes from TCRdb applying MiXCR to the PCR reads. Seen here are about 18,000 distinct CDR3 sequences, approximately 50% observed once, and the top ten hold around a third. Sequenced material: CD8+ T cells from the margin of a lung tumor. The source is a male donor with lung adenocarcinoma. The CD4 and CD8 labels of this study may be unreliable.

The chain combines TRBV6-1 with TRBJ1-1, with D perhaps TRBD1 (5 bases). V lost 7 bases to trimming and J lost 0 bases, with 15 bases between them. The CDR3 is made up of 15 amino acids. Per the germline V gene, CDR1 is MNHNS and CDR2 is SASEGT. The CDR3 protein is CASNRREDLNTEAFF. CDR3 in DNA: TGTGCCAGCAACAGGAGAGAGGACTTGAACACTGAAGCTTTCTTT.

The DNA for the CDR3 is TGTGCCAGCAGCTTAAACAACCCAGGGGGTGAAGCTTTCTTT. It encodes CASSLNNPGGEAFF. The V gene is TRBV7-8, the J gene TRBJ1-1, with 7 bases lining up with TRBD1. Germline V CDR1 and CDR2: SGHVS, FQNEAQ. The V segment lost 2 bases and the J segment 7 bases; nucleotides outside the gene matches: 7. The CDR3 runs to 14 residues.

By its share, this clonotype is medium-sized. V and J are TRBV6-1 and TRBJ2-3; tentative D call: TRBD2 (7 bases). Trimming took 3 bases from V and 2 from J, leaving 12 bases between them. This CDR3 spans 15 amino acids. Germline V gene sequence: CDR1 MNHNS, CDR2 SASEGT. The CDR3 nucleotides are TGTGCCAGCAGTGAGGCGGGGGCCCCCACAGATACGCAGTATTTT. Protein sequence: CASSEAGAPTDTQYF.

The chain has TRBV30 and TRBJ2-1; no reliable D call. The V end lost 5 bases, the J end lost 5 bases, and 10 bases lay between the germline ends. Germline CDR1 GTSNPN, CDR2 SVGIG (reference sequence). The CDR3 is 12 residues long. The CDR3 spells CAWAHSDNEQFF. As DNA, the CDR3 is TGTGCCTGGGCGCACTCGGACAATGAGCAGTTCTTC.

The V and J genes are TRBV12-3 or TRBV12-4 and TRBJ2-5; 16 nucleotides line up with TRBD2. The J call is uncertain, as TRBJ2-7 better fits the DNA end. CDR3 size: 16 residues. The CDR3 nucleotides are TGTGCCAGCAGTTTAAGGGGACTAGCGGGAGGGTACGAGCAGTACTTC. Residues: CASSLRGLAGGYEQYF.

This clonotype was recorded a few times. V usage is TRBV5-1 and J usage is TRBJ2-1; D is ambiguous. This CDR3 has 12 residues. Between the trimmed V and J ends, which lost 6 bases and 15 bases, there was a span of 19 bases. CDR1 and CDR2 from the germline V gene are SGHRS and YFSETQ. CDR3 bases: TGCGCCAGCACCCTACTCGAACCCCCTTTGTTCTTC. Encoded protein: CASTLLEPPLFF. The entire variable domain, with the rest obtained from reference TRBV5-1 and TRBJ2-1, is as follows: KAGVTQTPRYLIKTRGQQVTLSCSPISGHRSVSWYQQTPGQGLQFLFEYFSETQRNKGNFPGRFSGRQFSNSRSEMNVSTLELGDSALYLCASTLLEPPLFFGPGTRLTVL.

This clonotype was seen only a few times. V usage is TRBV28 and J usage is TRBJ2-3, with TRBD2 matching over 13 bases. Germline values: CDR1 MDHEN, CDR2 SYDVKM. J lost 6 bases, V lost 10 bases, and 7 bases had no gene match. The CDR3 runs 14 residues. The CDR3 spells CATWTSGRRDTQYF. DNA of the CDR3: TGTGCCACCTGGACTAGCGGGAGACGGGATACGCAGTATTTT.

This clonotype was counted a few times. This chain joins TRBV27 and TRBJ2-5; D may be TRBD1 or TRBD2 (6 bases each). V gave up 11 bases and J gave up 0 bases, with 19 bases separating them. CDR3 length: 15 residues. Germline lookup yields CDR1 MNHEY and CDR2 SMNVEV (reference sequence). The CDR3 reads CAGGPGGRDQETQYF. The CDR3 nucleotides read TGTGCCGGGGGGCCCGGGGGCCGTGACCAAGAGACCCAGTACTTC.

This clonotype is labeled medium-sized. V gene TRBV6-1 combines with J gene TRBJ2-5, with D possibly matching TRBD2 (6 bases). The CDR3 has 16 amino acids. CDR1 and CDR2 from the germline V gene are MNHNS and SASEGT. Deletions cut 3 bases from V and 2 bases from J, with 16 bases between. CDR3 amino acids: CASSDSEGGVQETQYF. The CDR3 DNA sequence: TGTGCCAGCAGTGATTCGGAGGGAGGAGTTCAAGAGACCCAGTACTTC.

This clonotype was counted only a few times. The gene calls are TRBV4-1 and TRBJ2-5; 8 positions match TRBD2. The J call may be wrong; the DNA end is better matched by TRBJ2-7. The CDR3 has 14 amino acids. Germline assignment: CDR1 MGHRA and CDR2 YSYEKL. The CDR3 is CASSQAGGPYEQYF. The CDR3 DNA follows: TGCGCCAGCAGCCAAGCGGGAGGGCCGTACGAGCAGTACTTC.

This clonotype has a single count. V and J are TRBV7-3 and TRBJ2-1, with 9 bases lining up with TRBD2. In germline, CDR1 is SGHTA, CDR2 FQGTGA. The CDR3 has 15 residues. J was trimmed by 4 bases and V by 2 bases; bases with no gene match: 3. The DNA of the CDR3 is TGTGCCAGCAGCTTACTAGCGGGGACGTACAATGAGCAGTTCTTC. Its translation: CASSLLAGTYNEQFF.

This clonotype was counted ten times or more. The chain uses TRBV6-5 and TRBJ2-4, with TRBD2 as a possible D gene (6 bases). The CDR3 sequence is 16 residues long. Looked up from germline, CDR1 is MNHEY and CDR2 is SVGAGI. V was cut by 1 base and J by 0 bases, with 10 bases left in between. The CDR3 coding sequence is TGTGCCAGCAGTTACTTGGCGGAGGGAGCCAAAAACATTCAGTACTTC. Protein: CASSYLAEGAKNIQYF.

The chain has TRBV6-5 and TRBJ2-3; 10 nucleotides agree with TRBD2. This CDR3 is built from 16 residues. The germline V gene has CDR1 MNHEY and CDR2 SVGAGI. The V segment lost 3 bases and the J segment 3 bases; nucleotides outside the gene matches: 6. CDR3 amino acids: CASSYSSGGVTDTQYF. The DNA of the CDR3 is TGTGCCAGCAGTTATTCAAGCGGGGGGGTAACAGATACGCAGTATTTT.

Remarks on this clonotype: Compared with germline, one end of the junction differs, possibly owing to a read error. The chain carries TRBV11-2 and TRBJ2-1; the D call may be TRBD1 or TRBD2 (5 bases each). CDR3 length equals 13 residues. Germline values: CDR1 SGHAT, CDR2 FQNNGV. CDR3 coding DNA: TGTGTCAGCAGCACACGTTGGGGGAATGAGCAGTTCTTC. Translation: CVSSTRWGNEQFF.

The chain has TRBV5-1 and TRBJ2-5; D remains ambiguous. V dropped 1 base and J dropped 3 bases, with 4 bases sitting between them. The CDR3 spans 12 residues. Germline V gene lookup returns CDR1 SGHRS and CDR2 YFSETQ. CDR3 DNA sequence: TGCGCCAGCAGCTTGTTGGAAGAGACCCAGTACTTC. Encoded protein: CASSLLEETQYF.

There are many counts of this clonotype. The rearrangement joins TRBV27 to TRBJ2-3; 7 positions match TRBD2. V lost 6 bases and J lost 10; bases outside the gene matches: 19. From germline, CDR1 is MNHEY and CDR2 SMNVEV (reference sequence). The CDR3 is 16 amino acids. Here the CDR3 DNA reads TGTGCCAGCAGCTTCGGGACTACCGGCTCCCTGAGGGCGCAGTATTTT. This gives the protein CASSFGTTGSLRAQYF.

By share of the sample, this clonotype is medium-sized. The CDR3 region is CASSLSLAGMMNEQFF. The CDR3 DNA sequence: TGTGCCAGCAGTTTATCACTAGCGGGTATGATGAATGAGCAGTTCTTC. This chain links TRBV27 with TRBJ2-1; TRBD2 matches 9 bases. Germline V gives CDR1 MNHEY, CDR2 SMNVEV (reference sequence). CDR3 length: 16 amino acids. V trimming: 0 bases; J trimming: 7 bases; junction bases outside the gene matches: 7.

This clonotype is judged medium-sized. J is TRBJ2-5 and V is TRBV6-1; tentatively, D is TRBD2 (5 bases). The J call is in doubt because the DNA end fits TRBJ2-7 better. The germline V gene has CDR1 MNHNS and CDR2 SASEGT. The CDR3 consists of 13 residues. The CDR3 is CASSDGGGYEQYF. In DNA, the CDR3 is TGTGCCAGCAGTGATGGAGGAGGCTACGAGCAGTACTTC.

V usage is TRBV27 and J usage is TRBJ2-1; possible D gene TRBD1, 6 bases. With the DNA end fitting TRBJ2-7 better, the J assignment may be wrong. The CDR3 runs 14 residues. CDR1 MNHEY and CDR2 SMNVEV come from the germline V gene (reference sequence). CDR3 nucleotide sequence: TGTGCCAGCAGTTCCGGGACAACCTCCAATGAGCAGTACTTC. Protein product: CASSSGTTSNEQYF.

The chain is built from TRBV3-1 and TRBJ2-5; 8 bases line up with TRBD1. The J call could be wrong; TRBJ2-7 is a better fit for the DNA end. Germline assignment: CDR1 LGHDT and CDR2 YNNKEL (reference sequence). This CDR3 has 13 residues. CDR3 sequence: CASSGTGVHEQYF. CDR3 nucleotide sequence: TGTGCCAGCAGCGGGACAGGTGTGCACGAGCAGTACTTC.

The rearrangement uses TRBV27 and TRBJ1-2; TRBD1 is a possible D gene (5 bases). V was clipped by 6 bases and J by 5 bases, with 19 bases between them. Germline-derived CDR1 and CDR2 are MNHEY and SMNVEV (reference sequence). This CDR3 comprises 15 residues. The CDR3 loop is CASRIRGAGKYGYTF. The CDR3 nucleotides read TGTGCCAGCAGAATTAGGGGAGCGGGAAAATATGGCTACACCTTC.

The chain combines TRBV6-5 with TRBJ2-5; 9 bases are shared with TRBD2. Germline trimming cut 2 bases from V and 4 bases from J; bases unmatched to any gene: 5. The CDR3 runs to 15 residues. Germline values: CDR1 MNHEY, CDR2 SVGAGI. The CDR3 spells CASSYRGGAGETQYF. CDR3 coding DNA: TGTGCCAGCAGTTACCGCGGGGGGGCCGGAGAGACCCAGTACTTC.

At least ten counts were recorded for this clonotype. The genes are TRBV11-2 and TRBJ2-1; the match to TRBD2 covers 14 bases. Losses at the gene ends were 5 bases for V and 2 bases for J; bases not matched to a gene: 5. Germline V gene sequence: CDR1 SGHAT, CDR2 FQNNGV. This CDR3 region has 17 residues. CDR3 sequence reads: CASSLGTSGGAYNEQFF. CDR3 nucleotides: TGTGCCAGCAGCCTCGGGACTAGCGGGGGTGCCTACAATGAGCAGTTCTTC. Full variable domain (outside the CDR3, taken from reference TRBV11-2 and TRBJ2-1): EAGVAQSPRYKIIEKRQSVAFWCNPISGHATLYWYQQILGQGPKLLIQFQNNGVVDDSQLPKDRFSAERLKGVDSTLKIQPAKLEDSAVYLCASSLGTSGGAYNEQFFGPGTRLTVL.

This clonotype has at least ten counts. The CDR3: CASRPNTGLSGNEQFF. The CDR3 DNA follows: TGTGCCAGCAGGCCGAACACGGGGCTTAGTGGGAATGAGCAGTTCTTC. The V and J genes are TRBV6-1 and TRBJ2-1, with D possibly being TRBD1 or TRBD2 (5 bases each). The V and J ends lost 6 bases and 7 bases respectively, with 22 bases between them. This CDR3 has 16 residues. The germline gives CDR1 MNHNS, CDR2 SASEGT.

This clonotype came up many times. The J gene is TRBJ2-1, the V gene TRBV14; 9 nucleotides agree with TRBD2. The J call may be incorrect, as the DNA end agrees better with TRBJ2-7. CDR1 SGHDN and CDR2 FVKESK come from the germline V gene. The CDR3 covers 14 residues. The CDR3 is CASSLAGGYYEQYF. CDR3 coding DNA: TGTGCCAGCAGCCTGGCGGGAGGGTACTACGAGCAGTACTTC.

This clonotype was recorded a few times. The rearrangement links TRBV4-1 to TRBJ2-2; 8 positions match TRBD2. This CDR3 has 17 residues. The trim removed 0 bases at V and 4 bases at J, leaving 7 bases unmatched. The germline gives CDR1 MGHRA, CDR2 YSYEKL. The CDR3, as DNA: TGCGCCAGCAGCCAAGAGGAGACTAGCGCTCTCACCGGGGAGCTGTTTTTT. This sequence encodes CASSQEETSALTGELFF.